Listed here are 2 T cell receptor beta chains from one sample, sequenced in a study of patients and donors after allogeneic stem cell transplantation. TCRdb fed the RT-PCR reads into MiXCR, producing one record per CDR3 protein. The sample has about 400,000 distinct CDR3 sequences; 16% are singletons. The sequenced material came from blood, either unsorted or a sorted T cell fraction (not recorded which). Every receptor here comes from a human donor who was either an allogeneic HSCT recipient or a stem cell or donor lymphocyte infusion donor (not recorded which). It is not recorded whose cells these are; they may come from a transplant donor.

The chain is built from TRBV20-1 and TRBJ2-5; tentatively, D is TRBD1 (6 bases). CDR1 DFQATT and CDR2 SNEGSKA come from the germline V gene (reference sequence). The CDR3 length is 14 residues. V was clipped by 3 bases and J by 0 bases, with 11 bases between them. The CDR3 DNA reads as TGCAGTGCTAGCGGGGACACCAACCAAGAGACCCAGTACTTC. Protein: CSASGDTNQETQYF.

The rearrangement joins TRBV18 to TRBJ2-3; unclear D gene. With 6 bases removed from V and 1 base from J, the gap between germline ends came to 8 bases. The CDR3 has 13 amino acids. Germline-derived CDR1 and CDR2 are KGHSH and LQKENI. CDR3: CASSSDRTDTQYF. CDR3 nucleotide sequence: TGTGCCAGCTCTTCGGATCGCACAGATACGCAGTATTTT.